These 10 T cell receptor beta chains came from one sample sequenced in a study of blood T cell repertoires in COVID-19. Repertoires were generated with immunoSEQ multiplex PCR, while TCRdb's copy carries only in-frame clones and drops some. The repertoire holds over 150,000 clones, with 75% to 90% as singletons. Sequenced sample: peripheral blood. The receptors were sampled from an older woman with acute or convalescent COVID-19.

The rearrangement links TRBV1 to TRBJ2-5; the table's D gene call, TRBD2, was not cross checked with the DNA. TRBV1 is a listed pseudogene. This CDR3 spans 16 amino acids. CDR3: CTSSQVGTSGKETQYF. The CDR3 DNA sequence: TGCACCAGCAGCCAAGTCGGGACTAGCGGGAAAGAGACCCAGTACTTC.

To note about this clone: One junction end does not reproduce the germline sequence, and a read error may be involved. This sequence joins TRBV7-7 and TRBJ2-1; D perhaps matches TRBD1 (7 bases). This CDR3 is built from 13 residues. The V gene's germline CDR1 is SSHAT and CDR2 FNYEAQ (reference sequence). The CDR3 region is CASSLGERQGLFF. Written as DNA, the CDR3 is TGTGCTAGCAGCTTAGGAGAGAGACAGGGACTGTTCTTC.

The rearrangement uses TRBV11-1 and TRBJ2-7, with D maybe TRBD1 (6 bases). The V and J ends lost 1 base and 0 bases respectively, with 10 bases between them. In germline, CDR1 is SGHAT, CDR2 FQDESV (reference sequence). This CDR3 has 15 amino acids. Written as DNA, the CDR3 is TGTGCCAGCAGCTTAGAACAGGGAAGCTCCTACGAGCAGTACTTC. The encoded protein is CASSLEQGSSYEQYF.

The chain has TRBV4-3 and TRBJ2-3; 11 nucleotides agree with TRBD2. Germline V lookup: CDR1 LGHNA, CDR2 YSLEER. J was trimmed by 2 bases and V by 3 bases; bases with no gene match: 4. CDR3 length: 16 amino acids. The CDR3 reads CASSHLAGGLTDTQYF. The CDR3 DNA reads as TGCGCCAGCAGCCATCTAGCGGGGGGCCTCACAGATACGCAGTATTTT.

The genes are TRBV11-3 and TRBJ2-6, with 7 bases aligning to TRBD1. The germline V gene has CDR1 SGHNT and CDR2 YENEEA. V dropped 5 bases and J dropped 1; count of bases not matched to a gene: 2. The CDR3 has 15 residues. The CDR3 DNA reads as TGTGCCAGCAGCCGCAGGGGGTCTGGGGCCAACGTCCTGACTTTC. Its protein product is CASSRRGSGANVLTF.

This chain connects TRBV9 to TRBJ1-6; D might be TRBD1 (5 bases). The CDR3 sequence is 17 residues long. Germline CDR1 is SGDLS and CDR2 is YYNGEE. V lost 5 bases to trimming and J lost 1 base, with 16 bases between them. The CDR3 coding sequence is TGTGCCAGCAGAGAGGGGAGCGGGGAATCCTATAATTCACCCCTCCACTTT. It encodes CASREGSGESYNSPLHF.

J is TRBJ1-1 and V is TRBV2; 8 positions match TRBD1. This CDR3 has 14 amino acids. Germline V CDR1 and CDR2: SNHLY, FYNNEI. V shed 6 bases, J shed 4 bases, and the junction held 7 bases outside the gene matches. The CDR3, as DNA: TGTGCCAGCAGCTATCTGACAGGGGCCACTGAAGCTTTCTTT. Protein product: CASSYLTGATEAFF.

Only a few counts were recorded for this clone. The rearrangement uses TRBV6-1 and TRBJ1-1; tentative D call: TRBD1 (5 bases). With 3 bases removed from V and 4 bases from J, the gap between germline ends came to 12 bases. The CDR3 is made up of 14 amino acids. Germline V gene sequence: CDR1 MNHNS, CDR2 SASEGT. The CDR3 reads CASSETGTATEAFF. For the CDR3, the DNA is TGTGCCAGCAGTGAGACGGGGACTGCCACTGAAGCTTTCTTT.

The chain is built from TRBV5-1 and TRBJ1-2; weak D call: TRBD1 (5 bases). CDR1 and CDR2 (germline): SGHRS, YFSETQ. The CDR3 is 14 residues long. V dropped 4 bases and J dropped 3 bases, with 13 bases sitting between them. CDR3 loop: CASSPILRDYGYTF. In DNA, the CDR3 is TGCGCCAGCAGCCCAATCCTCAGGGACTATGGCTACACCTTC.

The chain combines TRBV13 with TRBJ1-4, with 7 bases matching TRBD1. CDR1 is PRHDT and CDR2 is FYEKMQ in the germline V gene (reference sequence). The CDR3 totals 18 residues. V was clipped by 0 bases and J by 0 bases; unmatched bases: 7. For the CDR3, the DNA is TGTGCCAGCAGCTTAGGCCTAAGGGACAGTGCAACTAATGAAAAACTGTTTTTT. Its translation is CASSLGLRDSATNEKLFF.